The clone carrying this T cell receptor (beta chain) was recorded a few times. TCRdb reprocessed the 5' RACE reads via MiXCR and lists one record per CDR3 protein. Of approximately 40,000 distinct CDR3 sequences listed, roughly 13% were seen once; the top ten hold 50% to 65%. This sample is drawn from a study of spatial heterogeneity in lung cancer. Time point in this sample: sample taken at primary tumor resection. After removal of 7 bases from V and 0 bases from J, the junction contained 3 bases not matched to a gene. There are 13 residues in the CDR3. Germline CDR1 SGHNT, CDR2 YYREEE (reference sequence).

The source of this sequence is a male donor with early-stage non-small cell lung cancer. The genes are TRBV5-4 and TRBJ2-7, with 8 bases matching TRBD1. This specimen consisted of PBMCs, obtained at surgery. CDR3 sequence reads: CASGGQGSYEQYF. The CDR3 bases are TGTGCCAGCGGCGGACAGGGCTCCTACGAGCAGTACTTC.